This TCR beta chain was retrieved from a study of T cells after somatic rescue of genetic block. The data were produced by immunoSEQ multiplex PCR, yet TCRdb's version contains in-frame clones alone and is incomplete. The sample has almost 15,000 clones, roughly 72% seen once; the top ten hold around a quarter. V shed 0 bases and J 4 bases; nucleotides not matched to a gene: 6. The CDR3 length is 17 residues. The germline V gene encodes CDR1 SGHDN and CDR2 FVKESK. Sequencing was performed on peripheral blood mononuclear cells (PBMCs). This sequence joins TRBV14 and TRBJ1-4; 9 nucleotides match TRBD1. This TCR was sampled from a man aged 18 to 29. The CDR3, as DNA: TGTGCCAGCAGCCAAGAAAGATCGGACAGGGGTAATGAAAAACTGTTTTTT. It is translated as CASSQERSDRGNEKLFF.